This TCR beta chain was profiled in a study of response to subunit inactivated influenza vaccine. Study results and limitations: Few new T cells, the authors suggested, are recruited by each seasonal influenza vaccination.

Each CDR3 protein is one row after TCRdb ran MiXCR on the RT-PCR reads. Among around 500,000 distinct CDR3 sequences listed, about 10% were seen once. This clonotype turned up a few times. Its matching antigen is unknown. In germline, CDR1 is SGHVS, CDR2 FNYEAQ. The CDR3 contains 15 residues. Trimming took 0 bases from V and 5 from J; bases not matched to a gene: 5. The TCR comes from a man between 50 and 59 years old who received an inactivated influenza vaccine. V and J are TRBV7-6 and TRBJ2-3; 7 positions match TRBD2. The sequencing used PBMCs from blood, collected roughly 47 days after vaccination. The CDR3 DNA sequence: TGTGCCAGCAGCTTAGCGGGAGGGATACAAGATACGCAGTATTTT. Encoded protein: CASSLAGGIQDTQYF.